What follows are 10 T cell receptor beta chains derived from one specimen sequenced in a study of T cell repertoires in cytomegalovirus infection (dated by TCRdb to 2018 to 2020). TCRdb names Illumina HiSeq 1500 as the instrument used. The raw public data were reprocessed by TCRdb itself: fastp quality trimming at Q25, MiXCR clonotype calling, in-frame beta chains only. CDR3 protein duplicates are merged, each entry listing the most common genes and DNA. The sample table contains about 300,000 distinct CDR3 sequences; only one count was recorded for about a quarter of them. The leading ten clones occupy 14% of the sample. Sequencing was carried out using PBMCs. These receptors were collected from a human donor in good health (CMV status not recorded). Some clones in this sample may be carry-over from other donors' samples.

In its sample, this clonotype was seen many times. This chain joins TRBV29-1 and TRBJ1-1, with a weak D call TRBD1 (6 bases). V lost 3 bases and J 0 bases, leaving 8 bases between the germline ends. The length of the CDR3 is 13 residues. Looked up from germline, CDR1 is SQVTM and CDR2 is ANQGSEA. For the CDR3, the DNA is TGCAGCGTTGATGGGACAATGAACACTGAAGCTTTCTTT. Its translation is CSVDGTMNTEAFF.

The CDR3 loop is CASMYVVGSGGFSYNEQFF. DNA for the CDR3: TGTGCCAGCATGTACGTGGTGGGTAGCGGGGGTTTCTCCTACAATGAGCAGTTCTTC. The J gene is TRBJ2-1, the V gene TRBV28, with TRBD2 matching over 9 bases. Germline values: CDR1 MDHEN, CDR2 SYDVKM. This CDR3 comprises 19 residues. With V trimmed by 7 bases and J by 0 bases, 16 bases remained unmatched.

The genes are TRBV29-1 and TRBJ2-7; 14 nucleotides align to TRBD2. CDR1 and CDR2 (germline): SQVTM, ANQGSEA. CDR3 length: 18 residues. The V segment lost 7 bases and the J segment 3 bases; nucleotides outside the gene matches: 17. DNA for the CDR3: TGCAGCGGGGAGACTAGCGGGAGGGAAGTTAGCGAAGGCTACGAGCAGTACTTC. This codes for CSGETSGREVSEGYEQYF.

V gene TRBV15 combines with J gene TRBJ2-4; D assignment may be TRBD1 or TRBD2 (7 bases each). In germline, CDR1 is LNHNV, CDR2 YYDKDF (reference sequence). CDR3 length equals 15 residues. Deletions cut 5 bases from V and 6 bases from J, with 17 bases between. This chain's CDR3 is CATSGGGTVRNIQYF. In DNA, the CDR3 is TGTGCCACCAGCGGGGGAGGGACAGTGAGAAACATTCAGTACTTC. Based on the CDR3 plus reference TRBV15 and TRBJ2-4, the full variable domain is DAMVIQNPRYQVTQFGKPVTLSCSQTLNHNVMYWYQQKSSQAPKLLFHYYDKDFNNEADTPDNFQSRRPNTSFCFLDIRSPGLGDTAMYLCATSGGGTVRNIQYFGAGTRLSVL.

The chain couples TRBV15 to TRBJ1-1; TRBD1 agrees at 8 bases. The CDR3 has 15 residues. Germline CDR1 and CDR2: LNHNV and YYDKDF (reference sequence). The J segment lost 2 bases and the V segment lost 3 bases, leaving 5 bases of the junction unmatched. The CDR3 loop is CATSRAGQGNTEAFF. CDR3 DNA sequence: TGTGCCACCAGCAGGGCCGGACAGGGAAACACTGAAGCTTTCTTT.

As regards this clonotype: A single base separates this from a much larger clone, so it may be a read error. The CDR3 DNA reads as TGTGCCAGCAGCATCGCCGGGGGTGTAGTGTCCCAGTACTTC. Translating gives CASSIAGGVVSQYF. The chain carries TRBV7-9 and TRBJ2-5; the D gene is possibly TRBD2 (6 bases). The germline gives CDR1 SEHNR, CDR2 FQNEAQ (reference sequence). CDR3 length equals 14 residues. V shed 5 bases and J shed 9 bases, with 19 bases lying between them.

This sequence joins TRBV7-8 and TRBJ2-2; D call uncertain. Trimming cost V 1 base and J 6 bases, with 15 bases left between them. The CDR3 is 16 residues long. In germline, CDR1 is SGHVS, CDR2 FQNEAQ. The CDR3 DNA follows: TGTGCCAGCAGCTTAGAGGGCTGGCTAACACCCGGGGAGCTGTTTTTT. Protein product: CASSLEGWLTPGELFF.

This clonotype was counted a few times. The genes are TRBV5-5 and TRBJ1-5, with D perhaps matching TRBD1 (6 bases). With 0 bases removed from V and 3 bases from J, the gap between germline ends came to 10 bases. CDR1 is SGHKS and CDR2 is YYEKEE in the germline V gene (reference sequence). The CDR3 covers 15 residues. The CDR3 DNA reads as TGTGCCAGCAGCTTGGCAGGGGAACCCAATCAGCCCCAGCATTTT. It is translated as CASSLAGEPNQPQHF.

This clonotype was counted many times. The chain carries TRBV7-2 and TRBJ2-6; D is perhaps TRBD2 (6 bases). Germline CDR1 reads SGHTA; CDR2 reads FQGNSA. This CDR3 spans 15 amino acids. V was clipped by 5 bases and J by 1 base, with 9 bases between them. CDR3 DNA: TGTGCCAGCAGCCCGGAGGGGTCTGGGGCCAACGTCCTGACTTTC. Protein: CASSPEGSGANVLTF.

This clonotype was counted between two and nine times. J is TRBJ1-2 and V is TRBV20-1; a possible D gene is TRBD1 (6 bases). Germline CDR1 is DFQATT and CDR2 is SNEGSKA (reference sequence). V was trimmed by 6 bases and J by 2 bases, leaving 13 bases between them. This CDR3 spans 13 amino acids. The chain's CDR3 is CSAERGANYGYTF. For the CDR3, the DNA is TGCAGTGCGGAACGGGGGGCAAACTATGGCTACACCTTC.